The 20 T cell receptor beta chains in this list originate from one sample, sequenced in a study of blood T cell repertoires in COVID-19. Sequencing was performed with immunoSEQ multiplex PCR; in TCRdb, only in-frame clones are kept and a portion is missing. The sample lists 95,000 to 150,000 clones, roughly 84% occurring once. Specimen: PBMCs or T cells enriched from blood (not recorded which). These receptors were obtained from a woman younger than 45 who had recovered from COVID-19.

This clone showed up just a few times. Other DNA sequences in this specimen translate into the identical CDR3. The rearrangement uses TRBV28 and TRBJ1-2; a possible D gene is TRBD1 (5 bases). Trimming stripped 3 bases from V and 5 bases from J, with 7 bases between. The CDR3 is 12 amino acids. Germline V gene lookup returns CDR1 MDHEN and CDR2 SYDVKM. CDR3 sequence reads: CASSLGGYGYTF. CDR3 sequence (DNA): TGTGCCAGCAGTTTGGGGGGATATGGCTACACCTTC.

This chain connects TRBV5-1 to TRBJ1-1; D gene uncertain. Trimming left V 0 bases short and J 1 base short, with 10 bases between. The length of the CDR3 is 15 residues. Germline values: CDR1 SGHRS, CDR2 YFSETQ. CDR3 protein: CASSLDGPGNTEAFF. DNA for the CDR3: TGCGCCAGCAGCTTGGATGGTCCGGGGAACACTGAAGCTTTCTTT.

CDR3 protein: CASNEYSSYEQYF. The CDR3 nucleotides are TGTGCCAGCAACGAGTATAGCTCCTACGAGCAGTACTTC. V and J are TRBV7-2 and TRBJ2-7; D is unclear. The CDR3 totals 13 residues. Germline assignment: CDR1 SGHTA and CDR2 FQGNSA. V was trimmed by 7 bases and J by 0 bases, leaving 10 bases between them.

This rearrangement joins TRBV5-1 to TRBJ1-1, with TRBD1 matching over 7 bases. The CDR3 runs to 13 residues. V shed 5 bases, J shed 5 bases, and the junction held 6 bases outside the gene matches. Looked up from germline, CDR1 is SGHRS and CDR2 is YFSETQ. CDR3 amino acids: CASRIYRGTEAFF. In nucleotides, the CDR3 is TGCGCCAGCAGGATTTACAGGGGAACTGAAGCTTTCTTT. Supplemented by reference TRBV5-1 and TRBJ1-1, the full variable domain reads KAGVTQTPRYLIKTRGQQVTLSCSPISGHRSVSWYQQTPGQGLQFLFEYFSETQRNKGNFPGRFSGRQFSNSRSEMNVSTLELGDSALYLCASRIYRGTEAFFGQGTRLTVV.

The chain recombines TRBV7-9 with TRBJ2-7; D ambiguous. CDR1 and CDR2 (germline): SEHNR, FQNEAQ (reference sequence). Trimming shortened V by 10 bases and J by 4 bases, and 11 bases separated the two germline ends. This CDR3 is 11 amino acids long. The CDR3 bases are TGTGCCACTGCGGCAAATTACGAGCAGTACTTC. Translated: CATAANYEQYF.

J is TRBJ2-6 and V is TRBV12-5; D is uncertain. The CDR3 runs 14 residues. CDR1 is LGHNT, CDR2 FRNRAP, per germline. Trimming took 6 bases from V and 2 from J, leaving 8 bases between them. Here the CDR3 reads CASGIIAGANVLTF. Here the CDR3 DNA reads TGTGCTAGTGGCATTATAGCTGGGGCCAACGTCCTGACTTTC. The variable domain in full, completed from reference TRBV12-5 and TRBJ2-6, reads DARVTQTPRHKVTEMGQEVTMRCQPILGHNTVFWYRQTMMQGLELLAYFRNRAPLDDSGMPKDRFSAEMPDATLATLKIQPSEPRDSAVYFCASGIIAGANVLTFGAGSRLTVL.

There are a few counts of this clone. This chain joins TRBV4-1 and TRBJ1-5, with a tentative D call TRBD1 (6 bases). Germline V CDR1 and CDR2: MGHRA, YSYEKL. CDR3 length: 17 amino acids. V lost 3 bases, J lost 4 bases, and 19 bases lay in between. This chain's CDR3 is CASSQGRGRGLNQPQHF. The CDR3 DNA reads TGCGCCAGCAGCCAGGGTAGAGGCAGGGGCCTAAATCAGCCCCAGCATTTT.

V gene TRBV29-1 combines with J gene TRBJ2-3; 9 bases are a match to TRBD2. The germline V gene encodes CDR1 SQVTM and CDR2 ANQGSEA. CDR3 length: 14 amino acids. Trimming took 2 bases from V and 3 from J; bases not matched to a gene: 3. CDR3 sequence reads: CSVELAGPTDTQYF. The DNA for the CDR3 is TGCAGCGTTGAACTAGCGGGGCCTACAGATACGCAGTATTTT.

The CDR3 DNA reads as TGTGCCAGCAGCTTAGAGCCCCTAAGCCTGAACACTGAAGCTTTCTTT. Protein sequence: CASSLEPLSLNTEAFF. This rearrangement joins TRBV11-2 to TRBJ1-1, with no clear D. V was shortened by 0 bases and J by 0 bases, with 11 bases between the two germline ends. The CDR3 loop spans 16 amino acids. The germline V gene has CDR1 SGHAT and CDR2 FQNNGV.

The V gene is TRBV5-1, the J gene TRBJ1-2; TRBD1 agrees at 9 bases. V dropped 4 bases and J dropped 7; count of bases not matched to a gene: 8. The germline CDR1 and CDR2 sequences are SGHRS and YFSETQ. The CDR3 length is 14 residues. In nucleotides, the CDR3 is TGCGCCAGCAGCCCGACAGGGGGTCGATTTGGCTACACCTTC. It specifies CASSPTGGRFGYTF.

This sequence joins TRBV4-1 and TRBJ2-1; 13 nucleotides line up with TRBD2. Germline V lookup: CDR1 MGHRA, CDR2 YSYEKL. The CDR3 is 17 amino acids. The V and J ends lost 9 bases and 5 bases, in that order; junction bases with no gene match: 13. DNA of the CDR3: TGCGCCAGAATAGGACTAGCGGGAGTCCCAAGTAACAATGAGCAGTTCTTC. This translates into CARIGLAGVPSNNEQFF.

This clone was picked up one time. The genes are TRBV3-1 (or the pseudogene TRBV3-2) and TRBJ2-7; 10 bases are shared with TRBD2. Germline values: CDR1 LGHDT, CDR2 YNNKEL (reference sequence). The length of the CDR3 is 16 residues. J was trimmed by 3 bases and V by 4 bases; bases with no gene match: 9. The chain's CDR3 is CASSRPTSGVSYEQYF. In nucleotides, the CDR3 is TGTGCCAGCAGCCGTCCCACTAGCGGGGTCAGCTACGAGCAGTACTTC.

This sequence joins TRBV27 and TRBJ2-3, with 11 bases lining up with TRBD2. This CDR3 comprises 15 residues. Germline assignment: CDR1 MNHEY and CDR2 SMNVEV (reference sequence). V dropped 6 bases and J dropped 7; count of bases not matched to a gene: 9. CDR3 in amino acids: CASRRSGTSGYTQYF. CDR3 coding DNA: TGTGCCAGCAGACGATCCGGGACTAGCGGTTATACGCAGTATTTT.

The CDR3 DNA is TGTGCCAGCAGCAGACTAGACAGGGCTGAAGCTTTCTTT. Protein: CASSRLDRAEAFF. This chain uses TRBV7-2 with TRBJ1-1; 7 bases align to TRBD1. CDR3 length equals 13 residues. V lost 5 bases, J lost 6 bases, and 6 bases stayed unmatched. From germline, CDR1 is SGHTA and CDR2 FQGNSA.

The chain links TRBV11-2 to TRBJ2-7; D is perhaps TRBD2 (7 bases). Germline CDR1 SGHAT, CDR2 FQNNGV. The CDR3 totals 16 residues. V was trimmed by 0 bases and J by 7 bases, leaving 19 bases between them. The CDR3 protein is CASSLDRASGRGEQYF. The DNA for the CDR3 is TGTGCCAGCAGCTTAGATCGGGCTAGCGGAAGGGGGGAGCAGTACTTC.

With respect to this clone: Other DNA sequences in this specimen translate into the identical CDR3. The genes are TRBV28 and TRBJ1-5; 9 bases map to TRBD1. Germline loops: CDR1 MDHEN, CDR2 SYDVKM. V lost 1 base to trimming and J lost 5 bases; unmatched junction nucleotides: 3. This CDR3 contains 15 residues. As DNA, the CDR3 is TGTGCCAGCAGTTTATTAGGGGACAGGGATCAGCCCCAGCATTTT. This sequence encodes CASSLLGDRDQPQHF.

The chain is built from TRBV5-1 and TRBJ1-4; TRBD1 agrees at 12 bases. The CDR3 spans 20 residues. With V trimmed by 4 bases and J by 1 base, 14 bases remained unmatched. Germline V lookup: CDR1 SGHRS, CDR2 YFSETQ. CDR3 in amino acids: CASSPRTPGQGAITNEKLFF. CDR3 nucleotide sequence: TGCGCCAGCAGCCCGAGAACCCCGGGACAGGGGGCGATAACTAATGAAAAACTGTTTTTT.

This clone was seen a handful of times. The gene calls are TRBV7-6 and TRBJ2-3; 8 bases are a match to TRBD1. CDR1 and CDR2 (germline): SGHVS, FNYEAQ. The CDR3 is 16 residues long. Losses at the gene ends were 3 bases for V and 5 bases for J; bases not matched to a gene: 10. The CDR3 protein is CASSFRSDRAQDTQYF. For the CDR3, the DNA is TGTGCCAGCAGCTTTCGCTCGGACAGGGCCCAAGATACGCAGTATTTT.

The chain joins TRBV5-1 to TRBJ2-2; D possibly corresponds to TRBD1 (5 bases). Germline CDR1 and CDR2: SGHRS and YFSETQ. The V and J ends lost 2 bases and 4 bases respectively, with 9 bases between them. This CDR3 has 14 residues. The CDR3 DNA is TGCGCCAGCAGCTTAAGACAGCCCACCGGGGAGCTGTTTTTT. Encoded protein: CASSLRQPTGELFF.

The chain uses TRBV9 and TRBJ1-1; no clear D. The CDR3 consists of 15 residues. V lost 4 bases to trimming and J lost 4 bases, with 17 bases between them. The germline gives CDR1 SGDLS, CDR2 YYNGEE. The CDR3 region is CASSPPGPRGTEAFF. In nucleotides, the CDR3 is TGTGCCAGCAGCCCTCCCGGGCCGCGGGGCACTGAAGCTTTCTTT.